This T cell receptor (beta chain) was recorded in a study of radiotherapy plus CTLA-4 blockade in lung cancer. Measured with immunoSEQ multiplex PCR; TCRdb has only the in-frame clones, and not every one. The repertoire holds 45,000 or so clones, with roughly four fifths as singletons. Germline CDR1 is SGHNT and CDR2 is YENEEA. This CDR3 region has 14 residues. Trimming took off 5 bases at V and 4 bases at J, with 14 bases between the two ends. Ipilimumab-mediated CTLA-4 blockade plus focal radiation was given to patients having chemo-refractory metastatic non-small-cell lung cancer. The V and J genes are TRBV11-3 and TRBJ1-1; D is possibly TRBD1 (6 bases). The input for sequencing was peripheral blood, taken from a patient treated with radiotherapy plus ipilimumab. The sequence was collected from a human donor with non-small cell lung cancer who had stable disease on radiotherapy plus ipilimumab. CDR3 in amino acids: CASSQGGEGTEAFF. In DNA form, the CDR3 reads TGTGCCAGCAGCCAAGGGGGTGAAGGCACTGAAGCTTTCTTT.